Following are 10 T cell receptor beta chains from one sample sequenced in a study of T-cell memory formation after mild COVID-19. TCRdb re-analysed the 5' RACE reads in MiXCR, keeping a single row per CDR3 protein. The sample carries 350,000 to 450,000 distinct CDR3 sequences, under 15% recorded once. The sample comprised PBMCs or a T cell subset sorted from them (not recorded which). Receptor source: a man aged 18 to 29 who had mild COVID-19 (a few samples of this study predate the infection). Cell type and time point are not known.

This clonotype was counted a few times. The chain is built from TRBV9 and TRBJ1-2; D gene ambiguous. Looked up from germline, CDR1 is SGDLS and CDR2 is YYNGEE. This CDR3 contains 15 residues. V lost 3 bases, J lost 8 bases, and 20 bases lay in between. CDR3 sequence: CASSGALTSKEGYTF. CDR3 DNA sequence: TGTGCCAGCAGCGGCGCCCTGACATCCAAGGAAGGCTACACCTTC.

The chain couples TRBV29-1 to TRBJ1-2; 11 bases fit TRBD1. The CDR3 has 12 residues. J gave up 4 bases and V 6 bases, and 1 base lay outside the gene matches. From germline, CDR1 is SQVTM and CDR2 ANQGSEA. The CDR3 loop reads CSVGQGVYGYTF. DNA for the CDR3: TGCAGCGTGGGACAGGGGGTCTATGGCTACACCTTC.

Ten or more counts support this clonotype. The chain recombines TRBV12-3 or TRBV12-4 with TRBJ2-3; D gene unclear. CDR3 length: 17 amino acids. Trimming removed 6 bases from V and 0 bases from J, with 19 bases in between. CDR3 loop: CASRPRRRSPSTDTQYF. The CDR3 DNA reads TGTGCCAGCAGACCAAGGCGGCGGTCACCTAGCACAGATACGCAGTATTTT.

This clonotype was observed a few times. The genes are TRBV5-1 and TRBJ1-2; D uncertain. Trimming took 2 bases from V and 3 from J, leaving 11 bases between them. The CDR3 has 14 amino acids. Germline CDR1 and CDR2: SGHRS and YFSETQ. CDR3 nucleotide sequence: TGCGCCAGCAGCTTAACAGCAGCCGACTATGGCTACACCTTC. Translation: CASSLTAADYGYTF.

The table lists this clonotype with a few counts. The rearrangement links TRBV7-2 to TRBJ2-2, with 10 bases matching TRBD1. V trimming: 7 bases; J trimming: 6 bases; junction bases outside the gene matches: 8. The germline gives CDR1 SGHTA, CDR2 FQGNSA. This CDR3 spans 15 amino acids. The CDR3 here is CASTIGGTGAGELFF. The CDR3 DNA reads TGTGCCAGCACCATTGGGGGGACAGGGGCCGGGGAGCTGTTTTTT.

This clonotype was counted a few times. The V call is TRBV4-3, the J call TRBJ1-1; D gene uncertain. V was pared by 4 bases and J by 1 base, with 10 bases between. Germline V gives CDR1 LGHNA, CDR2 YSLEER. The length of the CDR3 is 14 residues. The CDR3 is CASSLQTQNTEAFF. Here the CDR3 DNA reads TGCGCCAGCAGCCTCCAGACACAGAACACTGAAGCTTTCTTT.

V and J are TRBV11-2 and TRBJ2-5; D perhaps matches TRBD2 (5 bases). The CDR3 sequence is 16 residues long. Trimming left V 3 bases short and J 5 bases short, with 19 bases between. Germline CDR1 is SGHAT and CDR2 is FQNNGV. The CDR3 DNA sequence: TGTGCCAGCAGCTTGTCGGCTCCCGGGGTCGGGGAGACCCAGTACTTC. Translated, it gives CASSLSAPGVGETQYF.

This clonotype was picked up a small number of times. The V and J genes are TRBV6-6 and TRBJ2-3; 9 bases are a match to TRBD2. Per the germline V gene, CDR1 is MNHNY and CDR2 is SVGAGI (reference sequence). After removal of 1 base from V and 5 bases from J, the junction contained 7 bases not matched to a gene. The CDR3 sequence is 16 residues long. The DNA of the CDR3 is TGTGCCAGCAGTTACTGGAGCGGGGGGCGGGGAGATACGCAGTATTTT. It is translated as CASSYWSGGRGDTQYF.

This clonotype has only a few counts. This chain joins TRBV20-1 and TRBJ2-3; 10 bases agree with TRBD2. Germline V gene lookup returns CDR1 DFQATT and CDR2 SNEGSKA (reference sequence). V dropped 0 bases and J dropped 1; count of bases not matched to a gene: 4. This CDR3 spans 16 amino acids. CDR3 sequence: CSARDGGTSGTDTQYF. The CDR3 coding sequence is TGCAGTGCTAGAGATGGGGGGACTAGCGGCACAGATACGCAGTATTTT.

This clonotype was observed a few times. The chain is built from TRBV6-1 and TRBJ1-4; D ambiguous. Germline V lookup: CDR1 MNHNS, CDR2 SASEGT. V shed 0 bases and J shed 10 bases, with 15 bases lying between them. This CDR3 is built from 15 residues. The CDR3 reads CASSEARGLRGKLFF. DNA for the CDR3: TGTGCCAGCAGTGAAGCGCGCGGCCTACGGGGAAAACTGTTTTTT.